The sequence of this TCR beta chain was determined in a study of T cells of healthy individuals. A single record per CDR3 protein comes from TCRdb applying MiXCR to the 5' RACE reads. In the table there are 55,000 to 65,000 distinct CDR3 sequences, around 15% of which are singletons. This CDR3 spans 14 amino acids. Germline CDR1 and CDR2: LNHNV and YYDKDF (reference sequence). Trimming cost V 4 bases and J 5 bases; bases outside gene matches: 4. This sequence was found in a human donor in good health. The chain combines TRBV15 with TRBJ2-1; TRBD2 matches 8 bases. The CDR3 sequence is CATSKREPHNEQFF. CDR3 DNA sequence: TGTGCCACCAGCAAGCGGGAGCCCCACAATGAGCAGTTCTTC.